The source of this TCR beta chain is a study of CD8+ T cells in alopecia areata. Whole-study results and caveats: Elevated clonality characterized lesional scalp relative to normal scalp, particularly in alopecia totalis/universalis. Sequencing of scalp samples also includes resident alphabeta T cells from normal skin. The study found TCR sharing across patients less clear than in mice, possibly for HLA reasons.

With respect to this clone: Its antigen remains unknown.

This CDR3 has 14 amino acids. Germline CDR1 is GTSNPN and CDR2 is SVGIG (reference sequence). Trimming cost V 4 bases and J 4 bases; bases outside gene matches: 7. Extracted RNA was reverse transcribed, and the resulting cDNA served as sequencing template. The method was immunoSEQ multiplex PCR; TCRdb's version includes in-frame clones alone and lacks a portion of them. The sample holds about 120,000 clones; around 64% are singletons and the top ten take approximately 2.6%. Sorted out of PBMCs were CD4+ T cells and CD8+ T cells. The chain carries TRBV30 and TRBJ1-1; 9 bases map to TRBD1. The TCR comes from a human donor in good health. Sequencing was performed on CD4+ T cells sorted from blood. For the CDR3, the DNA is TGTGCCTGGACCCTTTTGACAGGGGGCACTGAAGCTTTCTTT. Encoded protein: CAWTLLTGGTEAFF.